The 18 T cell receptor beta chains given below trace back to one sample, sequenced in a study of blood T cell repertoires in COVID-19. Clones were sequenced by immunoSEQ multiplex PCR, and TCRdb holds only the in-frame ones, with some missing. The sample comprises around 95,000 clones, about nine tenths of which are singletons, and around 5% rests with the top ten. Sequenced material: peripheral blood. Receptors originate from a man over 45 with acute or convalescent COVID-19.

This clone was seen a few times. The chain employs TRBV2 and TRBJ2-3; TRBD2 might be the D (6 bases). V lost 6 bases, J lost 4 bases, and 17 bases lay in between. This CDR3 is 15 amino acids long. Germline assignment: CDR1 SNHLY and CDR2 FYNNEI. Here the CDR3 DNA reads TGTGCCAGCAGCATCGGCGGGAAAAAGGCAGATACGCAGTATTTT. This sequence encodes CASSIGGKKADTQYF.

This chain uses TRBV30 with TRBJ2-7; D is perhaps TRBD2 (6 bases). Trimming left V 3 bases short and J 2 bases short, with 11 bases between. Per the germline V gene, CDR1 is GTSNPN and CDR2 is SVGIG (reference sequence). This CDR3 has 13 amino acids. CDR3 amino acids: CAWSRGTAYEQYF. The CDR3 nucleotides read TGTGCCTGGAGCCGGGGGACGGCCTACGAGCAGTACTTC.

The chain joins TRBV19 to TRBJ2-2, with TRBD2 matching 8 bases. The CDR3 runs to 18 residues. With 6 bases clipped from V and 1 base from J, the junction kept 13 bases outside the gene matches. Germline V gives CDR1 LNHDA, CDR2 SQIVND (reference sequence). CDR3: CASRKGLDMAGNTGELFF. CDR3 in DNA: TGTGCCAGTAGAAAGGGACTAGACATGGCTGGGAACACCGGGGAGCTGTTTTTT.

This clone was observed a single time. The J gene is TRBJ1-2, the V gene TRBV29-1; D not certain. The CDR3 loop spans 13 amino acids. Per germline, CDR1 SQVTM and CDR2 ANQGSEA. V was cut by 4 bases and J by 4 bases, with 13 bases left in between. The CDR3 here is CSVALQNLYGYTF. The CDR3 coding sequence is TGCAGCGTTGCCTTACAGAATCTCTATGGCTACACCTTC.

DNA for the CDR3: TGTGCCAGTAGTAGACAGCCCTTGGGGCCCTCTGGGGCCAACGTCCTGACTTTC. It encodes CASSRQPLGPSGANVLTF. J is TRBJ2-6 and V is TRBV19; TRBD1 might be the D (5 bases). The CDR3 totals 18 residues. V was trimmed by 4 bases and J by 0 bases, leaving 16 bases between them. CDR1 LNHDA and CDR2 SQIVND come from the germline V gene (reference sequence).

The chain carries TRBV7-2 and TRBJ2-5, with 9 bases fitting TRBD2. Germline CDR1 and CDR2: SGHTA and FQGNSA. The CDR3 runs 15 residues. V was clipped by 2 bases and J by 1 base; unmatched bases: 2. The CDR3 is CASSLSSGSQETQYF. The CDR3 DNA reads TGTGCCAGCAGCTTAAGTAGCGGGAGCCAAGAGACCCAGTACTTC.

The chain links TRBV18 to TRBJ1-1; 9 bases are shared with TRBD1. This CDR3 spans 16 amino acids. Germline CDR1 reads KGHSH; CDR2 reads LQKENI. V trimming: 4 bases; J trimming: 7 bases; junction bases outside the gene matches: 13. The CDR3 sequence is CASSLGTGIVGGEAFF. CDR3 in DNA: TGTGCCAGCTCACTGGGGACAGGGATAGTGGGCGGTGAAGCTTTCTTT.

This clone was detected only once. The V call is TRBV5-1, the J call TRBJ1-4; the D is unclear. Deletions cut 4 bases from V and 4 bases from J, with 8 bases between. Per germline, CDR1 SGHRS and CDR2 YFSETQ. The CDR3 contains 13 residues. CDR3 sequence (DNA): TGCGCCAGCAGCACGGGAGTTAATGAAAAACTGTTTTTT. Amino acid sequence: CASSTGVNEKLFF.

In this sample, this clone turned up a few times. This chain links TRBV5-6 with TRBJ2-7; D might be TRBD1 (5 bases). CDR3 length equals 13 residues. Trimming shortened V by 1 base and J by 5 bases, and 10 bases separated the two germline ends. Germline lookup yields CDR1 SGHDT and CDR2 YYEEEE. In DNA, the CDR3 is TGTGCCAGCAGCTTGAACAGGTTCCACGAGCAGTACTTC. This sequence encodes CASSLNRFHEQYF.

The chain employs TRBV24-1 and TRBJ2-3; perhaps TRBD1 as D (5 bases). The CDR3 totals 13 residues. Germline V lookup: CDR1 KGHDR, CDR2 SFDVKD. Trimming removed 7 bases from V and 2 bases from J, with 9 bases in between. Here the CDR3 DNA reads TGTGCCACCAGCAGACAGCTCACAGATACGCAGTATTTT. This translates into CATSRQLTDTQYF.

This chain uses TRBV19 with TRBJ1-5; perhaps TRBD1 as D (6 bases). The V end lost 6 bases, the J end lost 7 bases, and 13 bases lay between the germline ends. This CDR3 is 13 amino acids long. Germline V CDR1 and CDR2: LNHDA, SQIVND (reference sequence). CDR3 DNA sequence: TGTGCCAGTAGCACAGGGATTAGGCAGCCCCAGCATTTT. Translation gives CASSTGIRQPQHF.

V is TRBV2 and J is TRBJ1-4, with 7 bases that match TRBD1. Germline CDR1 is SNHLY and CDR2 is FYNNEI. The length of the CDR3 is 16 residues. Trimming at V came to 6 bases and at J to 6 bases, leaving 13 bases not matched to a gene. CDR3 nucleotide sequence: TGTGCCAGCAGGACCCCCGAGAGGGGGCAGGATGAAAAACTGTTTTTT. Translated, it gives CASRTPERGQDEKLFF.

The chain links TRBV27 to TRBJ2-3, with TRBD2 matching 7 bases. The CDR3 runs 15 residues. Trimming removed 7 bases from V and 0 bases from J; junction bases left unmatched: 7. Germline CDR1 MNHEY, CDR2 SMNVEV (reference sequence). CDR3 region: CASIGGRTSTDTQYF. The CDR3 nucleotides read TGTGCCAGCATCGGCGGGAGAACTAGCACAGATACGCAGTATTTT.

This clone was seen only once. The chain couples TRBV5-4 to TRBJ1-2, with a weak D call TRBD1 (5 bases). V lost 1 base to trimming and J lost 4 bases, with 8 bases between them. Germline-derived CDR1 and CDR2 are SGHNT and YYREEE (reference sequence). There are 13 residues in the CDR3. The CDR3 is CASSLQGTYGYTF. The DNA of the CDR3 is TGTGCCAGCAGCTTGCAGGGAACCTATGGCTACACCTTC.

This CDR3 is CASKLGQGSTYEQYF. The DNA of the CDR3 is TGTGCCAGTAAATTGGGACAGGGGTCCACGTACGAGCAGTACTTC. The chain combines TRBV28 with TRBJ2-7; 10 bases map to TRBD1. From germline, CDR1 is MDHEN and CDR2 SYDVKM. CDR3 length: 15 amino acids. The trim removed 9 bases at V and 4 bases at J, leaving 12 bases unmatched. Full variable domain (remainder filled in from reference TRBV28 and TRBJ2-7): DVKVTQSSRYLVKRTGEKVFLECVQDMDHENMFWYRQDPGLGLRLIYFSYDVKMKEKGDIPEGYSVSREKKERFSLILESASTNQTSMYLCASKLGQGSTYEQYFGPGTRLTVT.

This clone was counted only a few times. The J gene is TRBJ1-2, the V gene TRBV9; possible D gene TRBD1, 5 bases. The CDR3 loop spans 14 amino acids. Germline CDR1 reads SGDLS; CDR2 reads YYNGEE. Trimming removed 3 bases from V and 10 bases from J, with 19 bases in between. The CDR3 DNA sequence: TGTGCCAGCAGCGGCCTGGGGGGGAGGGATGACTACACCTTC. This sequence encodes CASSGLGGRDDYTF.

This clone was picked up one time. V usage is TRBV3-1 (or the pseudogene TRBV3-2) and J usage is TRBJ1-3; D is uncertain. Trimming stripped 5 bases from V and 4 bases from J, with 6 bases between. Germline lookup yields CDR1 LGHDT and CDR2 YNNKEL (reference sequence). This CDR3 is 12 amino acids long. The DNA of the CDR3 is TGTGCCAGCAGCTCCTTGGGAAACACCATATATTTT. As protein: CASSSLGNTIYF.

The chain uses TRBV11-3 and TRBJ2-3, with D possibly being TRBD1 (6 bases). Germline CDR1 SGHNT, CDR2 YENEEA. This CDR3 comprises 13 residues. Trimming removed 8 bases at V and 6 bases at J, with 15 bases between. CDR3 sequence: CASGQTRVDTQYF. The CDR3 DNA follows: TGTGCCAGCGGACAGACGAGGGTGGATACGCAGTATTTT.